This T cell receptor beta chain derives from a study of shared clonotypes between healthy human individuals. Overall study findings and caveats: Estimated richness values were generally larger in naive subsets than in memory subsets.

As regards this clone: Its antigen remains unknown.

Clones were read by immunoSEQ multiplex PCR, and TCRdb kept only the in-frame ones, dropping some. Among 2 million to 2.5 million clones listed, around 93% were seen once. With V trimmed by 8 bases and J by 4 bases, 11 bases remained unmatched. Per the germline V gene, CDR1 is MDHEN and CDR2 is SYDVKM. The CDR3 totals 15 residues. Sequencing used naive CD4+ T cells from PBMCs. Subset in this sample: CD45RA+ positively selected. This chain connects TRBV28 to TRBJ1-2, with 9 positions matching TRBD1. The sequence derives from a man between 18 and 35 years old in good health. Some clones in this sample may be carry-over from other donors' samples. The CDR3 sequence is CASREPGQGGYGYTF. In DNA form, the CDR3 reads TGTGCCAGCCGCGAACCGGGACAGGGAGGCTATGGCTACACCTTC.